This TCR beta chain was documented in a study of T-cell reconstitution after alpha-beta-depleted transplantation in children. The CDR3 length is 14 residues. Germline V lookup: CDR1 DFQATT, CDR2 SNEGSKA (reference sequence). The V and J ends lost 4 bases and 1 base, in that order; junction bases with no gene match: 3. This clonotype was recorded a few times. Preparing the TCRbeta library involved the use of unique molecular identifiers. TCRdb called the PCR reads again in MiXCR, with one record for every CDR3 protein. The repertoire holds 440,000 or so distinct CDR3 sequences, with roughly 10% as singletons.

Specimen: PBMCs from the stem cell graft donor, collected from the stem cell graft. This sequence was found in a human donor who donated a stem cell graft to a child with acute myeloid leukemia. This chain joins TRBV20-1 and TRBJ1-5, with 8 bases fitting TRBD1. As DNA, the CDR3 is TGCAGTGCTACCACAGGGGGAAGCAATCAGCCCCAGCATTTT. Translated, it gives CSATTGGSNQPQHF.